Shown below are 17 T cell receptor beta chains from a single sample sequenced in a study of T-cell memory formation after mild COVID-19. MiXCR, run by TCRdb on the 5' RACE reads, gives a single entry per CDR3 protein. Here the sample spans 350,000 to 500,000 distinct CDR3 sequences, 23% being singletons. Sequencing was performed on PBMCs or a T cell subset sorted from them (not recorded which). The receptor set was obtained from an adult woman who had mild COVID-19 (a few samples of this study predate the infection). Cell type and time point are not known.

The chain links TRBV29-1 to TRBJ2-5; TRBD2 matches 7 bases. This CDR3 contains 13 residues. V was clipped by 3 bases and J by 3 bases; unmatched bases: 4. CDR1 SQVTM and CDR2 ANQGSEA come from the germline V gene. This CDR3 reads CSVEKAGEETQYF. CDR3 nucleotide sequence: TGCAGCGTTGAGAAGGCGGGGGAAGAGACCCAGTACTTC.

This chain uses TRBV7-9 with TRBJ1-3; D unresolved. The germline gives CDR1 SEHNR, CDR2 FQNEAQ (reference sequence). The V end lost 2 bases, the J end lost 8 bases, and 4 bases lay between the germline ends. This CDR3 has 11 amino acids. In nucleotides, the CDR3 is TGTGCCAGCAGCTTAACATACACCATATATTTT. This gives the protein CASSLTYTIYF.

The J gene is TRBJ1-1, the V gene TRBV5-1; D may be TRBD1 (5 bases). In germline, CDR1 is SGHRS, CDR2 YFSETQ. Trimming removed 4 bases from V and 0 bases from J, with 13 bases in between. This CDR3 contains 15 residues. CDR3 amino acids: CASSHAGTVNTEAFF. CDR3 sequence (DNA): TGCGCCAGCAGCCACGCCGGGACGGTGAACACTGAAGCTTTCTTT.

This clonotype appeared a few times. The rearrangement uses TRBV29-1 and TRBJ2-5, with D hard to call. Trimming took 4 bases from V and 7 from J, leaving 16 bases between them. In germline, CDR1 is SQVTM, CDR2 ANQGSEA. The CDR3 is made up of 13 amino acids. CDR3 sequence (DNA): TGCAGCGTTGTTTTCCGGTCCCCAGGGACCCAGTACTTC. Amino acids: CSVVFRSPGTQYF.

This clonotype was found a few times. The J gene is TRBJ1-2, the V gene TRBV7-9; D is ambiguous. The V end lost 1 base, the J end lost 4 bases, and 25 bases lay between the germline ends. CDR1 and CDR2 (germline): SEHNR, FQNEAQ (reference sequence). CDR3 length equals 19 residues. Here the CDR3 DNA reads TGTGCCAGCAGCTTAGGAGGCGTCCAGGCTAATAAGGGAGTCTATGGCTACACCTTC. Amino acid sequence: CASSLGGVQANKGVYGYTF.

This clonotype was observed many times. This sequence joins TRBV12-3 or TRBV12-4 and TRBJ1-2; the D gene is possibly TRBD1 (5 bases). CDR3 size: 13 residues. V lost 5 bases and J 4 bases, leaving 11 bases between the germline ends. The DNA for the CDR3 is TGTGCCAGCAGTCCGGGGCCGGGCTATGGCTACACCTTC. Translation: CASSPGPGYGYTF.

This clonotype has just a few counts. The chain combines TRBV7-9 with TRBJ1-4; D remains ambiguous. Germline CDR1 reads SEHNR; CDR2 reads FQNEAQ (reference sequence). Trimming left V 6 bases short and J 4 bases short, with 3 bases between. This CDR3 spans 11 amino acids. CDR3: CASSHNEKLFF. The CDR3 DNA reads TGTGCCAGCAGTCATAATGAAAAACTGTTTTTT. Looking up the rest from reference TRBV7-9 and TRBJ1-4 gives the full variable domain: DTGVSQNPRHKITKRGQNVTFRCDPISEHNRLYWYRQTLGQGPEFLTYFQNEAQLEKSRLLSDRFSAERPKGSFSTLEIQRTEQGDSAMYLCASSHNEKLFFGSGTQLSVL.

The genes are TRBV4-2 and TRBJ2-3; D uncertain. The CDR3 totals 14 residues. The germline CDR1 and CDR2 sequences are LGHNA and YNFKEQ. Between the trimmed V and J ends, which lost 0 bases and 1 base, there was a span of 5 bases. CDR3 in DNA: TGTGCCAGCAGCCAAGAAAGAGGCACAGATACGCAGTATTTT. This gives the protein CASSQERGTDTQYF.

This clonotype was detected only a few times. The chain couples TRBV5-5 to TRBJ1-5; D perhaps matches TRBD1 (5 bases). The germline CDR1 and CDR2 sequences are SGHKS and YYEKEE (reference sequence). V shed 3 bases and J shed 4 bases, with 14 bases lying between them. This CDR3 has 15 amino acids. CDR3 sequence reads: CASSWTGTENQPQHF. CDR3 DNA sequence: TGTGCCAGCAGCTGGACCGGGACCGAGAATCAGCCCCAGCATTTT.

The chain carries TRBV4-1 and TRBJ1-4; 9 nucleotides match TRBD1. The CDR3 consists of 16 residues. The ends lost 3 bases at V and 3 bases at J; junction bases unmatched: 5. CDR1 MGHRA and CDR2 YSYEKL come from the germline V gene. The CDR3 bases are TGCGCCAGCAGCCAGGGACAGGGAGCGCCTAATGAAAAACTGTTTTTT. This translates into CASSQGQGAPNEKLFF.

The chain uses TRBV10-3 and TRBJ2-7, with TRBD2 matching over 16 bases. The V gene's germline CDR1 is ENHRY and CDR2 SYGVKD. The CDR3 extends over 17 amino acids. J was trimmed by 3 bases and V by 4 bases; bases with no gene match: 6. In DNA form, the CDR3 reads TGTGCCATCAGTGCGGCCGGGACTAGCGGGGGGGACTACGAGCAGTACTTC. It encodes CAISAAGTSGGDYEQYF.

This clonotype has just a few counts. The rearrangement links TRBV10-3 to TRBJ2-7; D could derive from TRBD1 or TRBD2 (5 bases each). Germline assignment: CDR1 ENHRY and CDR2 SYGVKD. This CDR3 is 13 amino acids long. The V end lost 10 bases, the J end lost 3 bases, and 16 bases lay between the germline ends. The chain's CDR3 is CATAPGPYYEQYF. The CDR3 DNA is TGTGCCACCGCACCGGGACCTTACTACGAGCAGTACTTC.

V usage is TRBV20-1 and J usage is TRBJ1-1, with D possibly being TRBD1 (5 bases). The CDR3 has 16 amino acids. Germline V gene sequence: CDR1 DFQATT, CDR2 SNEGSKA (reference sequence). The V end lost 4 bases, the J end lost 5 bases, and 23 bases lay between the germline ends. CDR3 region: CSATPWTSHRVTEAFF. In nucleotides, the CDR3 is TGCAGTGCTACCCCCTGGACAAGCCATAGGGTGACTGAAGCTTTCTTT.

This chain uses TRBV7-9 with TRBJ1-5; D is possibly TRBD1 (5 bases). The CDR3 is 15 amino acids. The germline V gene has CDR1 SEHNR and CDR2 FQNEAQ (reference sequence). The V gene lost 1 base and the J gene lost 5 bases, with 12 bases spanning the gap. The DNA for the CDR3 is TGTGCCAGCAGCTTAGGGGGGTACGGAGATCAGCCCCAGCATTTT. This encodes CASSLGGYGDQPQHF.

The rearrangement links TRBV7-9 to TRBJ1-2; D is possibly TRBD1 (5 bases). The CDR3 contains 14 residues. Germline-derived CDR1 and CDR2 are SEHNR and FQNEAQ (reference sequence). Trimming took off 5 bases at V and 10 bases at J, with 20 bases between the two ends. The CDR3 spells CASSHPAGLFDYTF. For the CDR3, the DNA is TGTGCCAGCAGCCATCCGGCAGGGCTCTTTGACTACACCTTC.

A few counts support this clonotype. The chain uses TRBV6-5 and TRBJ2-3, with 9 bases lining up with TRBD1. This CDR3 is built from 15 residues. Germline V gives CDR1 MNHEY, CDR2 SVGAGI. V dropped 5 bases and J dropped 3; count of bases not matched to a gene: 6. CDR3 DNA sequence: TGTGCCAGCAGTCCGGACAGGGGTTGGACAGATACGCAGTATTTT. It translates to CASSPDRGWTDTQYF.

This clonotype showed up just a few times. The V and J genes are TRBV27 and TRBJ2-5; no firm D call. Between the trimmed V and J ends, which lost 4 bases and 4 bases, there was a span of 10 bases. Looked up from germline, CDR1 is MNHEY and CDR2 is SMNVEV (reference sequence). The CDR3 runs to 13 residues. CDR3 residues: CASSSDFTETQYF. The CDR3 coding sequence is TGTGCCAGCAGTTCTGACTTTACAGAGACCCAGTACTTC.